The 32 T cell receptor beta chains given below trace back to one sample, sequenced in a study of CD8 T cells in ankylosing spondylitis. Findings and caveats of the study: What seemed typical of ankylosing spondylitis blood was a TCR beta motif built from roughly 8 highly homologous variants.

Antigen specificity for these receptors is unknown. From the 5' RACE reads, TCRdb called clonotypes with MiXCR, one entry per CDR3 protein. This table has about 390,000 distinct CDR3 sequences, approximately 20% appearing once. The sample was blood, either unsorted or a sorted T cell fraction (not recorded which). These receptor sequences come from a male donor with ankylosing spondylitis.

The genes are TRBV20-1 and TRBJ2-1, with D possibly matching TRBD1 (5 bases). Trimming removed 7 bases at V and 4 bases at J, with 11 bases between. There are 12 residues in the CDR3. Germline-derived CDR1 and CDR2 are DFQATT and SNEGSKA (reference sequence). CDR3 sequence reads: CSGQGAYNEQFF. As DNA, the CDR3 is TGCAGTGGCCAGGGCGCATACAATGAGCAGTTCTTC.

This sequence joins TRBV5-1 and TRBJ2-1; unclear D gene. CDR3 length equals 15 residues. V was clipped by 3 bases and J by 0 bases, with 10 bases between them. From germline, CDR1 is SGHRS and CDR2 YFSETQ. The CDR3 is CASSYQPDSYNEQFF. DNA for the CDR3: TGCGCCAGCAGCTATCAGCCTGACTCCTACAATGAGCAGTTCTTC.

This clonotype has more than one count but fewer than ten. The chain joins TRBV5-1 to TRBJ1-4, with D tentatively TRBD1 (6 bases). CDR3 size: 14 residues. The germline V and J ends were trimmed by 3 bases and 5 bases, with 11 bases remaining between them. Germline assignment: CDR1 SGHRS and CDR2 YFSETQ. This chain's CDR3 is CASSSGGVNEKLFF. Here the CDR3 DNA reads TGCGCCAGCAGCTCCGGGGGCGTGAATGAAAAACTGTTTTTT.

This clonotype was counted only a few times. CDR3: CATQASRGRNQPQHF. The CDR3 coding sequence is TGTGCCACTCAGGCCTCCAGGGGACGAAATCAGCCCCAGCATTTT. The V gene is TRBV28, the J gene TRBJ1-5, with D perhaps matching TRBD1 (6 bases). Trimming pared 10 bases from V and 4 bases from J, leaving 20 bases between. The CDR3 is 15 amino acids. The germline V gene encodes CDR1 MDHEN and CDR2 SYDVKM.

In its sample, this clonotype was seen a few times. The J gene is TRBJ2-3, the V gene TRBV7-3, with D possibly called TRBD1 or TRBD2 (5 bases each). This CDR3 has 15 residues. V shed 5 bases and J shed 2 bases, with 14 bases lying between them. Germline values: CDR1 SGHTA, CDR2 FQGTGA. CDR3 DNA sequence: TGTGCCAGCAGCCGGGGACCCACTAACACAGATACGCAGTATTTT. It is translated as CASSRGPTNTDTQYF.

This clonotype has only a few counts. The chain couples TRBV7-2 to TRBJ2-1, with a tentative D call TRBD1 (5 bases). The germline V gene has CDR1 SGHTA and CDR2 FQGNSA. The CDR3 totals 14 residues. Trimming pared 5 bases from V and 8 bases from J, leaving 16 bases between. CDR3 region: CASSRTLPTHEQFF. CDR3 sequence (DNA): TGTGCCAGCAGCCGGACACTCCCGACGCATGAGCAGTTCTTC.

The chain combines TRBV5-1 with TRBJ2-3; D may be TRBD2 (5 bases). CDR1 and CDR2 from the germline V gene are SGHRS and YFSETQ. Trimming pared 0 bases from V and 8 bases from J, leaving 16 bases between. This CDR3 region has 15 residues. CDR3 loop: CASSLEETAGGTQYF. The CDR3 nucleotides read TGCGCCAGCAGCTTGGAAGAAACCGCGGGTGGTACGCAGTATTTT. Filled out from reference TRBV5-1 and TRBJ2-3, the complete variable domain reads KAGVTQTPRYLIKTRGQQVTLSCSPISGHRSVSWYQQTPGQGLQFLFEYFSETQRNKGNFPGRFSGRQFSNSRSEMNVSTLELGDSALYLCASSLEETAGGTQYFGPGTRLTVL.

V gene TRBV7-3 combines with J gene TRBJ1-1; 9 bases are shared with TRBD1. The CDR3 spans 14 residues. V lost 0 bases to trimming and J lost 12 bases; unmatched junction nucleotides: 8. Germline CDR1 reads SGHTA; CDR2 reads FQGTGA. CDR3 in DNA: TGTGCCAGCAGCTTAACTGCGGGGACAGGGAGGACTTTCTTT. It encodes CASSLTAGTGRTFF.

V and J are TRBV6-5 and TRBJ1-1; D uncertain. V gave up 3 bases and J gave up 1 base, with 6 bases separating them. This CDR3 contains 13 residues. Per germline, CDR1 MNHEY and CDR2 SVGAGI. CDR3 sequence (DNA): TGTGCCAGCAGTTATATAAGGAACACTGAAGCTTTCTTT. Translating it yields CASSYIRNTEAFF.

As DNA, the CDR3 is TGTGCCAGCAGCTTGGCAGGGGCGGTGGAGACCGGGGAGCTGTTTTTT. It yields the protein CASSLAGAVETGELFF. This chain joins TRBV11-3 and TRBJ2-2; D might be TRBD1 (6 bases). CDR3 length: 16 residues. Germline lookup yields CDR1 SGHNT and CDR2 YENEEA. The germline V and J ends were trimmed by 3 bases and 5 bases, with 16 bases remaining between them.

The chain is built from TRBV20-1 and TRBJ2-1, with D hard to call. This CDR3 is 17 amino acids long. Germline V gives CDR1 DFQATT, CDR2 SNEGSKA (reference sequence). V was trimmed by 1 base and J by 0 bases, leaving 16 bases between them. CDR3 region: CSARGKWARSSYNEQFF. The CDR3 DNA sequence: TGCAGTGCTAGAGGAAAATGGGCCCGAAGCTCCTACAATGAGCAGTTCTTC.

This clonotype came up a few times. V gene TRBV5-1 combines with J gene TRBJ1-1; D is ambiguous. V dropped 4 bases and J dropped 6 bases, with 13 bases sitting between them. The CDR3 runs to 13 residues. The germline V gene has CDR1 SGHRS and CDR2 YFSETQ. This CDR3 reads CASSPGGRAEAFF. The CDR3 bases are TGCGCCAGCAGCCCAGGTGGGAGAGCTGAAGCTTTCTTT. The variable domain in full, with the rest retrieved from reference TRBV5-1 and TRBJ1-1, is KAGVTQTPRYLIKTRGQQVTLSCSPISGHRSVSWYQQTPGQGLQFLFEYFSETQRNKGNFPGRFSGRQFSNSRSEMNVSTLELGDSALYLCASSPGGRAEAFFGQGTRLTVV.

The V and J genes are TRBV10-3 and TRBJ1-3; D gene uncertain. Deletions cut 2 bases from V and 0 bases from J, with 11 bases between. This CDR3 region has 16 residues. Germline lookup yields CDR1 ENHRY and CDR2 SYGVKD. The CDR3 reads CAISEARASSGNTIYF. The CDR3 nucleotides read TGTGCCATCAGTGAGGCCCGGGCCAGCTCTGGAAACACCATATATTTT.

The chain links TRBV27 to TRBJ2-1; 9 nucleotides agree with TRBD2. The germline gives CDR1 MNHEY, CDR2 SMNVEV (reference sequence). CDR3 size: 16 residues. Trimming at V came to 6 bases and at J to 7 bases, leaving 13 bases not matched to a gene. In DNA, the CDR3 is TGTGCCAGCAGGCGACTGGCCGGGACTAGCACGAATGAGCAGTTCTTC. This translates into CASRRLAGTSTNEQFF.

The chain has TRBV2 and TRBJ2-1, with 7 bases fitting TRBD1. The CDR3 length is 15 residues. Germline V gene sequence: CDR1 SNHLY, CDR2 FYNNEI. With 6 bases clipped from V and 3 bases from J, the junction kept 8 bases outside the gene matches. CDR3 in DNA: TGTGCCAGCAGCGTGGGACAGCTCCACTACAATGAGCAGTTCTTC. This translates into CASSVGQLHYNEQFF. The whole variable domain, filled in from reference TRBV2 and TRBJ2-1, reads EPEVTQTPSHQVTQMGQEVILRCVPISNHLYFYWYRQILGQKVEFLVSFYNNEISEKSEIFDDQFSVERPDGSNFTLKIRSTKLEDSAMYFCASSVGQLHYNEQFFGPGTRLTVL.

The DNA for the CDR3 is TGTGCCAGCAGCTTGGAGCTAGCGGGAGTGATAGATACGCAGTATTTT. Translated, it gives CASSLELAGVIDTQYF. This chain links TRBV5-6 with TRBJ2-3, with 10 bases identical to TRBD2. V dropped 0 bases and J dropped 5; count of bases not matched to a gene: 6. Germline CDR1 SGHDT, CDR2 YYEEEE. The CDR3 is 16 amino acids.

This sequence joins TRBV28 and TRBJ2-7; TRBD2 aligns across 14 bases. Germline V CDR1 and CDR2: MDHEN, SYDVKM. This CDR3 has 20 amino acids. V was clipped by 0 bases and J by 1 base; unmatched bases: 11. CDR3: CASSLWTSGRARKFSYEQYF. In nucleotides, the CDR3 is TGTGCCAGCAGTTTATGGACTAGCGGGAGGGCCAGAAAATTTTCCTACGAGCAGTACTTC.

The genes are TRBV28 and TRBJ1-5; 8 bases fit TRBD1. There are 14 residues in the CDR3. With V trimmed by 5 bases and J by 4 bases, 4 bases remained unmatched. The germline CDR1 and CDR2 sequences are MDHEN and SYDVKM. CDR3 DNA sequence: TGTGCCAGCAGTGGGACAGGTGAGAATCAGCCCCAGCATTTT. Its translation: CASSGTGENQPQHF.

The chain is built from TRBV20-1 and TRBJ2-1; 8 bases are a match to TRBD2. The CDR3 is 15 amino acids. Germline assignment: CDR1 DFQATT and CDR2 SNEGSKA (reference sequence). The J segment lost 9 bases and the V segment lost 1 base, leaving 11 bases of the junction unmatched. The CDR3 sequence is CSARAPSSGSGEQFF. DNA of the CDR3: TGCAGTGCTAGAGCCCCTTCCAGCGGGAGTGGTGAGCAGTTCTTC.

The chain employs TRBV12-3 or TRBV12-4 and TRBJ2-1, with TRBD2 matching 14 bases. This CDR3 contains 16 residues. The V and J ends lost 6 bases and 8 bases, in that order; junction bases with no gene match: 9. In DNA form, the CDR3 reads TGTGCCAGCAGACACAGGACTAGCGGGAGGTATGATGAGCAGTTCTTC. It yields the protein CASRHRTSGRYDEQFF.

This clonotype was detected only a few times. V usage is TRBV4-2 and J usage is TRBJ2-1; 10 bases are a match to TRBD2. J lost 6 bases, V lost 2 bases, and 4 bases had no gene match. The length of the CDR3 is 15 residues. The germline gives CDR1 LGHNA, CDR2 YNFKEQ. The CDR3 region is CASSQSGRASNEQFF. The CDR3 coding sequence is TGTGCCAGCAGCCAAAGCGGGAGGGCCAGCAATGAGCAGTTCTTC.

This clonotype came up a few times. Here the CDR3 reads CASSRTTGLDTQYF. CDR3 DNA: TGTGCCAGCAGCAGGACCACCGGGCTAGATACGCAGTATTTT. V is TRBV12-3 or TRBV12-4 and J is TRBJ2-3; D gene unclear. This CDR3 spans 14 amino acids. Trimming stripped 6 bases from V and 5 bases from J, with 15 bases between.

This clonotype was seen a handful of times. The gene calls are TRBV4-1 and TRBJ1-6, with 7 bases fitting TRBD1. Germline V gene data show CDR1 as MGHRA and CDR2 as YSYEKL. The CDR3 is made up of 16 amino acids. Losses at the gene ends were 3 bases for V and 3 bases for J; bases not matched to a gene: 5. CDR3 protein: CASSHGGQSYNSPLHF. The CDR3 DNA sequence: TGCGCCAGCAGCCACGGGGGACAGAGCTATAATTCACCCCTCCACTTT.

The V and J genes are TRBV28 and TRBJ2-1, with TRBD2 identical over 11 bases. Trimming at V came to 3 bases and at J to 6 bases, leaving 4 bases not matched to a gene. CDR3 length equals 15 residues. Germline CDR1 is MDHEN and CDR2 is SYDVKM. CDR3 region: CASSFSSGRTNEQFF. For the CDR3, the DNA is TGTGCCAGCAGTTTCTCTAGCGGGAGGACCAATGAGCAGTTCTTC.

The V gene is TRBV9, the J gene TRBJ2-5; 8 positions match TRBD1. This CDR3 comprises 14 residues. V shed 6 bases and J 4 bases; nucleotides not matched to a gene: 8. Germline CDR1 and CDR2: SGDLS and YYNGEE. Here the CDR3 reads CASTRDRNPETQYF. In DNA, the CDR3 is TGTGCCAGCACCAGGGACAGGAATCCAGAGACCCAGTACTTC.

This sequence joins TRBV28 and TRBJ1-5, with unresolved D. The germline gives CDR1 MDHEN, CDR2 SYDVKM. The CDR3 has 19 amino acids. Trimming took off 3 bases at V and 2 bases at J, with 23 bases between the two ends. CDR3 loop: CASSFGLRGPVHRNQPQHF. The CDR3 DNA reads as TGTGCCAGCAGTTTTGGTCTCCGTGGACCTGTTCATCGCAATCAGCCCCAGCATTTT. The full variable domain, its missing parts supplied by reference TRBV28 and TRBJ1-5, is DVKVTQSSRYLVKRTGEKVFLECVQDMDHENMFWYRQDPGLGLRLIYFSYDVKMKEKGDIPEGYSVSREKKERFSLILESASTNQTSMYLCASSFGLRGPVHRNQPQHFGDGTRLSIL.

The J gene is TRBJ1-1, the V gene TRBV5-1; weak D call: TRBD1 (6 bases). The V end was cut by 4 bases, the J end by 3 bases, with 10 bases between. This CDR3 region has 13 residues. Per the germline V gene, CDR1 is SGHRS and CDR2 is YFSETQ. The CDR3 loop reads CASSAAGDTEAFF. As DNA, the CDR3 is TGCGCCAGCAGCGCAGCAGGGGACACTGAAGCTTTCTTT.

In DNA, the CDR3 is TGTGCCAGCAGGGGGGACAGGATTAACACTGAAGCTTTCTTT. Translating gives CASRGDRINTEAFF. The gene calls are TRBV6-1 and TRBJ1-1, with 8 bases matching TRBD1. Germline lookup yields CDR1 MNHNS and CDR2 SASEGT. The CDR3 contains 14 residues. After removal of 6 bases from V and 2 bases from J, the junction contained 5 bases not matched to a gene.

This sequence joins TRBV7-3 and TRBJ1-1, with 7 positions matching TRBD1. The V and J ends lost 5 bases and 3 bases, in that order; junction bases with no gene match: 6. In germline, CDR1 is SGHTA, CDR2 FQGTGA. CDR3 length equals 14 residues. The CDR3 nucleotides are TGTGCCAGCAGCCGGGACAGATGGGACACTGAAGCTTTCTTT. The encoded protein is CASSRDRWDTEAFF.

The rearrangement uses TRBV5-4 and TRBJ1-1, with 7 bases that match TRBD1. Losses at the gene ends were 4 bases for V and 3 bases for J; bases not matched to a gene: 6. The CDR3 is made up of 14 amino acids. Germline V CDR1 and CDR2: SGHNT, YYREEE (reference sequence). The CDR3 region is CASSPQGFDTEAFF. The CDR3 coding sequence is TGTGCCAGCAGCCCACAGGGGTTTGACACTGAAGCTTTCTTT.

The CDR3 bases are TGTGCCAGCAGCCCTAGGCGGGGTGGACTCACTGAAGCTTTCTTT. It yields the protein CASSPRRGGLTEAFF. The chain employs TRBV5-5 and TRBJ1-1, with D unresolved. Germline V gene data show CDR1 as SGHKS and CDR2 as YYEKEE (reference sequence). This CDR3 spans 15 amino acids. V was shortened by 4 bases and J by 4 bases, with 17 bases between the two germline ends.

This clonotype was counted once. The J gene is TRBJ2-5, the V gene TRBV6-1; 7 nucleotides line up with TRBD2. Per germline, CDR1 MNHNS and CDR2 SASEGT. V lost 8 bases to trimming and J lost 5 bases; unmatched junction nucleotides: 11. The CDR3 is 14 residues long. The CDR3, as DNA: TGTGCCAGCTCTGCGGGGAGGGGATTGGAGACCCAGTACTTC. It specifies CASSAGRGLETQYF.